This T cell receptor beta chain was retrieved from a study of blood T cells in healthy people across ages (dated by TCRdb to about 2015). Study-level background: In model experiments, roughly one uniquely barcoded TCR beta cDNA molecule per two T cells was captured by template switching. To track age-related changes in TCR beta repertoire diversity, the study relied on deep sequencing normalized with unique cDNA molecular identifiers. The donors were divided into four age groups: young (average around 16 years), middle-aged (roughly 42), aged (approximately 64) and long-lived (around 80). Donors of different ages were randomly distributed across sequencing lanes to avoid experimental bias. Two additional independent replicas of 1 million unique cDNA reads from the same blood draw were analyzed for two donors (one aged 18 to 30 and one aged 80 or older).

Systemically healthy Caucasian individuals from Russia, some 40 in total and aged roughly 6 to 100 years, were included as donors. Around 10 milliliters of peripheral blood were collected from each donor into EDTA-treated Vacutainer tubes. Ficoll-Paque density-gradient centrifugation was used to isolate PBMCs, with at least 6.5 million obtained per sample. Trizol reagent was used to extract total RNA from PBMCs, with at least 6 micrograms per sample. The percentages of naive CD45RAhigh/CD27high T cells were determined by flow cytometry on a PBMC aliquot from every donor. Receptor libraries were prepared by 5' RACE. TCRdb lists the instrument as Illumina HiSeq 2500. A second about 6 to 11 cycle PCR used a sample-barcoded 5' primer and a J-beta primer mix. A template-switch 5' adaptor carrying 12 random nucleotides introduced a unique molecular identifier onto each TCR beta cDNA molecule. At least 3 million CDR3-containing paired-end reads were obtained from each sample. First-strand cDNA was synthesized from all RNA with the Mint cDNA synthesis kit, primed by a TRBC-specific oligonucleotide. Following uracil-DNA glycosylase treatment, all cDNA underwent a first 18-cycle PCR with the universal primers M1SS and BC2_uni_R. Under the source paper's analysis protocol: For normalization, 1 million high-quality reads were randomly selected from each sample, with every read carrying a distinct molecular identifier. Instead of being binned into consensus sequences, reads with shared molecular identifiers were discarded. MiTCR, run with a Q25 quality threshold and the strictest error-elimination algorithm, handled CDR3 identification, clonotype clustering and error correction. A nonparametric unseen species model using Euler transformation provided a lower-bound estimate of total TCR beta diversity. TCRdb reanalyzed the raw reads on its own, using fastp at Q25 for trimming and MiXCR for clone calling, and kept in-frame beta chains. Rows merge per CDR3 protein into single entries with the most common DNA and genes. V and J calls and clone size were set by TCRdb, not the authors. This sample lists about 590,000 distinct CDR3 sequences; approximately 30% were detected once. The ten most abundant clones make up roughly 14% of the sample.

Comment on this clonotype: Its recognized antigen is unknown. The input lacks base qualities; no much larger clone sits a single base away.

General findings and caveats noted by the study authors: Donor CMV infection status was unknown, potentially confounding age-related changes in expanded clonotypes. Compared with the aged group, the long-lived group had more naive CD4+ T cells, fewer expanded clones and increased TCR diversity, suggesting age selection. Observed TCR beta diversity per million T cells fell roughly linearly with age, and a significant reduction was already apparent by age around 36. The percentage of naive T cells measured by flow cytometry correlated strongly with observed TCR beta diversity. Estimates of total diversity based on one million sequenced T cells were regarded as lower bounds and as underestimates. Bulk unsorted PBMC profiling prevented conclusive comparison of naive and antigen-experienced compartments.

This sequence was found in an elderly woman in good health. The sequenced sample consisted of blood.

The sequence in DNA is TGCAGTGCCGCGCCACGGCTCTTGAACACTGAAGCTTTCTTT. This sequence encodes CSAAPRLLNTEAFF. This receptor chain uses TRBV20-1 and TRBJ1-1, with no confident D gene call. As encoded in the germline V gene (reference sequence), CDR1 is DFQATT while CDR2 is SNEGSKA. Inclusive of the bounding cysteine and phenylalanine, the CDR3 is 14 residues long. The kept DNA is CDR3 alone, 42 bases in frame from the first base. V sheds 6 bases and J sheds 0 bases, leaving 14 bases between their ends.